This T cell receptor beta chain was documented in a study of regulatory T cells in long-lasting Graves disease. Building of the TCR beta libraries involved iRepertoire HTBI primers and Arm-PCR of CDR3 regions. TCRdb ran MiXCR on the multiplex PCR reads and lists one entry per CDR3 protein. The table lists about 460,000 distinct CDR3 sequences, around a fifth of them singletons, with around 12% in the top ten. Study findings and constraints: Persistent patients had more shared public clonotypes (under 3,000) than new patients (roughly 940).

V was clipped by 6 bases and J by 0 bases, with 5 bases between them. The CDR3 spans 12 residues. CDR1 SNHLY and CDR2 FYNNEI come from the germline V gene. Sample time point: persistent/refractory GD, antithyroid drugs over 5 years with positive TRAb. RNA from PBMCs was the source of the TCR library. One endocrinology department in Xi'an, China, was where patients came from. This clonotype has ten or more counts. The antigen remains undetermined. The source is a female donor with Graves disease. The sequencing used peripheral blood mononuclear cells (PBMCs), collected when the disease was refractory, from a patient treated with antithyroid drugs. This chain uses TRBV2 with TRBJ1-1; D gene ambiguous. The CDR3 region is CASSWMNTEAFF. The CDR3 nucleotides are TGTGCCAGCAGCTGGATGAACACTGAAGCTTTCTTT.